This TCR beta chain was profiled in a study of cytomegalovirus exposure and HLA in healthy donors. Germline loops: CDR1 GTSNPN, CDR2 SVGIG (reference sequence). The CDR3 contains 13 residues. Trimming took off 0 bases at V and 6 bases at J, with 11 bases between the two ends. This PCR relied on a set of 60 Vbeta primers and 13 Jbeta primers. Sequencing was performed with immunoSEQ multiplex PCR; in TCRdb, only in-frame clones are kept and a portion is missing. The data hold about 160,000 clones, with about four fifths observed a single time. The genes are TRBV30 and TRBJ1-1; D perhaps matches TRBD1 (5 bases). This clonotype was sampled from a male donor in good health and CMV-seropositive. Sample: PBMCs. The CDR3 reads CAWSVPGVSEAFF. CDR3 nucleotide sequence: TGTGCCTGGAGTGTACCGGGGGTTTCTGAAGCTTTCTTT.